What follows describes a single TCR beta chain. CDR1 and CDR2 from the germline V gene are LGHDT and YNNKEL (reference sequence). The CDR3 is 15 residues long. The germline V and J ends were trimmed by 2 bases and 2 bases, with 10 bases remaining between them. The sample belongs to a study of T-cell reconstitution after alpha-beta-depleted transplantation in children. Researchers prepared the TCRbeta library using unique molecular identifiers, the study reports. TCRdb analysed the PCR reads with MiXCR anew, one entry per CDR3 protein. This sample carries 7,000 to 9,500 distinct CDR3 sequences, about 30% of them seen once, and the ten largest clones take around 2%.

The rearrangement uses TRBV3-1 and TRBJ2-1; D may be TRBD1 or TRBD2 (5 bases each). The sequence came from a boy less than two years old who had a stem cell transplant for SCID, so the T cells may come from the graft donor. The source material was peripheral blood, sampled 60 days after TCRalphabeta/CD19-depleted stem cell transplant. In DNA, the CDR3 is TGTGCCAGCAGCCAAATACGGGACCCCTACAATGAGCAGTTCTTC. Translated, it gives CASSQIRDPYNEQFF.